This record looks at one T cell receptor (beta chain) sequence and its context. This entry comes from a study of OX40 agonist ivuxolimab in advanced cancers. Germline V CDR1 and CDR2: SGHTA, FQGNSA. Trimming stripped 4 bases from V and 1 base from J, with 7 bases between. The CDR3 totals 13 residues. Data came from immunoSEQ multiplex PCR; TCRdb stores just in-frame clones and leaves some out. Of under 50,000 clones in the sample, 88% were seen once. The origin of this receptor is an adult with an advanced solid tumor such as melanoma, head and neck, liver or kidney cancer. The chain joins TRBV7-2 to TRBJ1-2; no clear D. The specimen comprised CD4+ or CD8+ T cells sorted from blood, sampled in a trial of the OX40 agonist ivuxolimab. CDR3 loop: CASSSQSNYGYTF. CDR3 nucleotides: TGTGCCAGCAGCTCTCAGAGTAACTATGGCTACACCTTC.